The 18 T cell receptor beta chains in this list originate from one sample, sequenced in a study of regulatory T cells in long-lasting Graves disease. Arm-PCR with iRepertoire HTBI primers amplified the CDR3 regions for these TCR beta libraries. TCRdb itself ran the multiplex PCR reads through MiXCR, one entry per CDR3 protein. This table holds hundreds of thousands of distinct CDR3 sequences, roughly 15% found once. Documented time point: newly diagnosed GD, antithyroid drugs for less than 3 months. PBMC-extracted RNA yielded the TCR library. These data also featured in a second study, about T cells in Graves' hyperthyroidism and ophthalmopathy.

The source material was peripheral blood mononuclear cells (PBMCs), sampled at new diagnosis, from a patient treated with antithyroid drugs. Receptor source: a woman in her thirties with Graves disease.

This clonotype was seen more than once but under ten times. The rearrangement links TRBV27 to TRBJ1-6, with unresolved D. The V end lost 2 bases, the J end lost 5 bases, and 7 bases lay between the germline ends. Germline assignment: CDR1 MNHEY and CDR2 SMNVEV (reference sequence). The CDR3 runs 14 residues. DNA of the CDR3: TGTGCCAGCAGTTTAGATTCCAATAATTCACCCCTCCACTTT. As protein: CASSLDSNNSPLHF.

This clonotype was picked up many times. The chain recombines TRBV12-3 or TRBV12-4 with TRBJ2-7; 7 bases are shared with TRBD2. V shed 4 bases and J 3 bases; nucleotides not matched to a gene: 6. The CDR3 length is 14 residues. CDR3 in amino acids: CASSYGGTIYEQYF. In DNA form, the CDR3 reads TGTGCCAGCAGTTACGGCGGGACTATCTACGAGCAGTACTTC.

This clonotype was counted at least ten times. The chain combines TRBV27 with TRBJ2-1; 15 bases align to TRBD2. The germline V gene encodes CDR1 MNHEY and CDR2 SMNVEV (reference sequence). The CDR3 sequence is 15 residues long. Trimming took 5 bases from V and 9 from J; bases not matched to a gene: 5. CDR3: CASSPGTSGRTEQFF. CDR3 sequence (DNA): TGTGCCAGCAGTCCCGGGACTAGCGGGAGGACTGAGCAGTTCTTC.

V usage is TRBV19 and J usage is TRBJ2-1; D may be TRBD2 (5 bases). The V and J ends lost 7 bases and 1 base respectively, with 14 bases between them. From germline, CDR1 is LNHDA and CDR2 SQIVND (reference sequence). This CDR3 has 15 residues. CDR3 in amino acids: CASMVGDSSYNEQFF. The CDR3 nucleotides read TGTGCCAGTATGGTGGGAGATAGTTCCTACAATGAGCAGTTCTTC.

At least ten counts were recorded for this clonotype. The chain links TRBV27 to TRBJ2-1; TRBD2 matches 8 bases. Germline-derived CDR1 and CDR2 are MNHEY and SMNVEV (reference sequence). This CDR3 is 16 amino acids long. The V segment lost 6 bases and the J segment 3 bases; nucleotides outside the gene matches: 10. Written as DNA, the CDR3 is TGTGCCAGCAGCCTCCTAAAGGGGACTAGCTACAATGAGCAGTTCTTC. Its protein product is CASSLLKGTSYNEQFF.

The table lists this clonotype with many counts. V and J are TRBV20-1 and TRBJ2-1, with 7 bases fitting TRBD2. V lost 6 bases, J lost 2 bases, and 16 bases stayed unmatched. The CDR3 length is 17 residues. Germline CDR1 and CDR2: DFQATT and SNEGSKA (reference sequence). The CDR3 protein is CSATESRWGGAYNEQFF. CDR3 nucleotides: TGCAGTGCCACCGAGAGTCGCTGGGGAGGGGCCTACAATGAGCAGTTCTTC.

This clonotype appeared many times. The chain has TRBV5-1 and TRBJ2-1, with D perhaps given as TRBD1 or TRBD2 (7 bases each). V gave up 3 bases and J gave up 9 bases, with 19 bases separating them. The CDR3 consists of 15 residues. CDR1 and CDR2 from the germline V gene are SGHRS and YFSETQ. CDR3 nucleotides: TGCGCCAGCAGCTGGGGAGGGGGCCCCACAGGTGAGCAGTTCTTC. Translation: CASSWGGGPTGEQFF.

The chain recombines TRBV2 with TRBJ2-2; D is perhaps TRBD1 (6 bases). CDR1 is SNHLY, CDR2 FYNNEI, per germline. V dropped 5 bases and J dropped 7 bases, with 17 bases sitting between them. The CDR3 spans 15 residues. The CDR3 region has the DNA TGTGCCAGCAGTCAAGGACAGCCTGGGAGCGGGGAGCTGTTTTTT. The encoded protein is CASSQGQPGSGELFF.

The V gene is TRBV27, the J gene TRBJ2-3; D uncertain. Trimming cost V 5 bases and J 1 base, with 16 bases left between them. Germline loops: CDR1 MNHEY, CDR2 SMNVEV (reference sequence). This CDR3 region has 16 residues. CDR3 sequence reads: CASSLRALGGTDTQYF. The CDR3 coding sequence is TGTGCCAGCAGTCTCCGGGCCCTCGGCGGCACAGATACGCAGTATTTT.

As regards this clonotype: With a much larger clone just one base away, this may be a read error. This chain uses TRBV5-1 with TRBJ2-1, with 7 nucleotides matching TRBD2. TRBJ2-7 explains the end of the DNA better; the J call may be wrong. CDR3 length equals 16 residues. Looked up from germline, CDR1 is SGHRS and CDR2 is YFSETQ. This CDR3 is CASSLGPGGTYNEQYF. The CDR3 DNA follows: TGCGCCAGCAGCTTGGGTCCGGGGGGAACCTACAATGAGCAGTACTTC.

This clonotype was counted at least ten times. The rearrangement links TRBV7-9 to TRBJ2-3; the D is unclear. From germline, CDR1 is SEHNR and CDR2 FQNEAQ (reference sequence). The CDR3 loop spans 12 amino acids. Trimming removed 3 bases from V and 9 bases from J, with 10 bases in between. The CDR3 region is CASSLGRDTQYF. DNA of the CDR3: TGTGCCAGCAGCTTGGGCCGAGACACGCAGTATTTT.

This clonotype was counted many times. The V and J genes are TRBV6-1 and TRBJ2-3, with 14 bases that match TRBD2. Germline CDR1 and CDR2: MNHNS and SASEGT. The V gene end was trimmed by 6 bases and the J gene end by 4 bases; junction bases not matched to a gene: 15. The length of the CDR3 is 19 residues. CDR3 loop: CASRAGLAGVKRSADTQYF. The DNA of the CDR3 is TGTGCCAGCAGGGCGGGACTAGCGGGAGTCAAGAGGTCCGCAGATACGCAGTATTTT.

The chain links TRBV18 to TRBJ1-4, with D uncertain. The germline V gene has CDR1 KGHSH and CDR2 LQKENI. This CDR3 spans 13 amino acids. Trimming took 2 bases from V and 0 from J, leaving 1 base between them. The CDR3 bases are TGTGCCAGCTCACCATCAACTAATGAAAAACTGTTTTTT. It yields the protein CASSPSTNEKLFF.

The chain uses TRBV28 and TRBJ2-5; D may be TRBD2 (6 bases). CDR3 length: 13 residues. CDR1 MDHEN and CDR2 SYDVKM come from the germline V gene. The V end lost 3 bases, the J end lost 3 bases, and 8 bases lay between the germline ends. The CDR3: CASSLIAEETQYF. The CDR3 bases are TGTGCCAGCAGTTTGATAGCGGAAGAGACCCAGTACTTC.

This clonotype has more than one count but fewer than ten. The chain employs TRBV29-1 and TRBJ1-1; 7 bases line up with TRBD1. The V and J ends lost 1 base and 4 bases, in that order; junction bases with no gene match: 9. This CDR3 contains 15 residues. Germline CDR1 reads SQVTM; CDR2 reads ANQGSEA. CDR3 DNA sequence: TGCAGCGTTGAAGGTCAGGGGGGATTCGGCACTGAAGCTTTCTTT. Its translation: CSVEGQGGFGTEAFF.

A remark on this clonotype: With a much larger clone just one base away, this may be a read error. The rearrangement joins TRBV14 to TRBJ1-2; D is uncertain. The germline gives CDR1 SGHDN, CDR2 FVKESK. The ends were cut back, 6 bases at V and 5 bases at J, with 13 bases in the middle. CDR3 length equals 13 residues. CDR3 DNA sequence: TGTGCCAGCAGGATCGGGAGAGAGTATGGCTACACCTTC. This translates into CASRIGREYGYTF.

The J gene is TRBJ2-4, the V gene TRBV20-1; 7 nucleotides agree with TRBD2. The CDR3 totals 16 residues. The V gene's germline CDR1 is DFQATT and CDR2 SNEGSKA (reference sequence). V lost 1 base to trimming and J lost 0 bases; unmatched junction nucleotides: 6. The CDR3 nucleotides are TGCAGTGCTAGAGCGGGAGGTGGACTAGCCAAAAACATTCAGTACTTC. Amino acids: CSARAGGGLAKNIQYF.

The sample holds a few counts of this clonotype. The chain uses TRBV7-2 and TRBJ1-1, with D possibly TRBD1 on 5 matching bases. The CDR3 totals 13 residues. Trimming cost V 7 bases and J 3 bases, with 12 bases left between them. Germline CDR1 SGHTA, CDR2 FQGNSA. The CDR3 DNA follows: TGTGCCAGCAAGGGGCGGGCATACACTGAAGCTTTCTTT. Its translation: CASKGRAYTEAFF.